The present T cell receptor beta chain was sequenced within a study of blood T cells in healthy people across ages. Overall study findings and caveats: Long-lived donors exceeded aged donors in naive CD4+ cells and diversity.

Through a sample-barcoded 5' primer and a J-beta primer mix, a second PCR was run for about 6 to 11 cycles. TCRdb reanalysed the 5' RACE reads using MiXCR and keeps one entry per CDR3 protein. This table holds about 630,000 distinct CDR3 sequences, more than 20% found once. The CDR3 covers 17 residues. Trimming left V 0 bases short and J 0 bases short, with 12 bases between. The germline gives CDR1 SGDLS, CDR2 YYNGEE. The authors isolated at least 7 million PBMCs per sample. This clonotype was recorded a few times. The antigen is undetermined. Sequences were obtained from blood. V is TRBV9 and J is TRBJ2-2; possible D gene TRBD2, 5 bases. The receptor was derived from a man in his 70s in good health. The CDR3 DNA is TGTGCCAGCAGCGTAGATACGGCGGGCGCGAACACCGGGGAGCTGTTTTTT. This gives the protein CASSVDTAGANTGELFF.